These 6 T cell receptor beta chains came from one sample sequenced in a study of OX40 agonist ivuxolimab in advanced cancers. Using immunoSEQ multiplex PCR, the repertoire was profiled, and TCRdb retains in-frame clones only, with some absent. This sample carries under 20,000 clones, roughly 80% of them seen once, and the ten largest clones take 3.8%. Here the sequenced sample was CD4+ or CD8+ T cells sorted from blood, taken in a trial of the OX40 agonist ivuxolimab. Source of these receptors: an adult with an advanced solid tumor such as melanoma, head and neck, liver or kidney cancer.

This chain joins TRBV5-4 and TRBJ1-6; TRBD1 aligns across 7 bases. Looked up from germline, CDR1 is SGHNT and CDR2 is YYREEE (reference sequence). V dropped 6 bases and J dropped 10; count of bases not matched to a gene: 10. The CDR3 extends over 14 amino acids. The CDR3 sequence is CASTNRGLGSPLHF. CDR3 DNA sequence: TGTGCCAGCACCAACAGGGGCTTAGGGTCACCCCTCCACTTT. Full variable domain (missing parts from reference TRBV5-4 and TRBJ1-6): ETGVTQSPTHLIKTRGQQVTLRCSSQSGHNTVSWYQQALGQGPQFIFQYYREEENGRGNFPPRFSGLQFPNYSSELNVNALELDDSALYLCASTNRGLGSPLHFGNGTRLTVT.

The genes are TRBV25-1 and TRBJ2-3; 7 bases match TRBD2. There are 17 residues in the CDR3. Germline V lookup: CDR1 MGHDK, CDR2 SYGVNS. V was pared by 2 bases and J by 2 bases, with 10 bases of the junction left unmatched. The DNA for the CDR3 is TGTGCCAGCAGTGAAAATAGAGAGGGAGGGCCCACAGATACGCAGTATTTT. Encoded protein: CASSENREGGPTDTQYF.

The chain joins TRBV4-2 to TRBJ2-2; D remains ambiguous. This CDR3 contains 14 residues. Germline values: CDR1 LGHNA, CDR2 YNFKEQ. The V gene lost 0 bases and the J gene lost 6 bases, with 8 bases spanning the gap. The CDR3: CASSQEIRAGELFF. DNA for the CDR3: TGTGCCAGCAGCCAAGAGATCCGCGCCGGGGAGCTGTTTTTT.

CDR3 loop: CASSIPGVFRDQPQHF. CDR3 DNA: TGTGCCAGTAGCATCCCCGGGGTCTTTAGGGATCAGCCCCAGCATTTT. The chain joins TRBV19 to TRBJ1-5; D is unresolved. The germline gives CDR1 LNHDA, CDR2 SQIVND (reference sequence). The CDR3 is made up of 16 amino acids. V gave up 6 bases and J gave up 5 bases, with 20 bases separating them.

The chain carries TRBV7-2 and TRBJ2-1; the match to TRBD2 covers 9 bases. The CDR3 is 14 residues long. Germline lookup yields CDR1 SGHTA and CDR2 FQGNSA. After removal of 0 bases from V and 8 bases from J, the junction contained 2 bases not matched to a gene. Here the CDR3 reads CASSLASGRYEQFF. The DNA for the CDR3 is TGTGCCAGCAGCTTAGCTAGCGGGAGATATGAGCAGTTCTTC.

This chain uses TRBV2 with TRBJ2-2, with 9 bases matching TRBD1. From germline, CDR1 is SNHLY and CDR2 FYNNEI. The CDR3 covers 13 residues. Trimming cost V 7 bases and J 9 bases; bases outside gene matches: 6. The CDR3 loop reads CASKTGGGWELFF. CDR3 coding DNA: TGTGCCAGCAAGACAGGGGGAGGATGGGAGCTGTTTTTT.